Shown below are 26 T cell receptor beta chains from a single sample sequenced in a study of blood T cell repertoires in COVID-19 (dated by TCRdb to the early 2020s). The library was obtained by the immunoSEQ multiplex PCR assay. As stored in TCRdb, this immuneACCESS dataset retains in-frame rearrangements with V and J assigned. A fraction of the clones does not appear; measured against another copy, unresolved V genes explain less than half of the discrepancy, and the remainder lacks a known reason. The sample table shows fewer than 250,000 clones, and 88% are seen once. The ten biggest clones cover over 1.5% of the sample. The specimen was peripheral blood. The receptors come from a man aged 65 to 85 with acute or convalescent COVID-19.

This chain joins TRBV5-1 and TRBJ2-7; 8 nucleotides line up with TRBD1. V trimming: 1 base; J trimming: 4 bases; junction bases outside the gene matches: 4. Germline V gives CDR1 SGHRS, CDR2 YFSETQ. The CDR3 spans 14 residues. This CDR3 reads CASSLSTGGYEQYF. In DNA, the CDR3 is TGCGCCAGCAGCTTGTCCACAGGGGGATACGAGCAGTACTTC.

V and J are TRBV15 and TRBJ2-4; weak D call: TRBD1 (5 bases). CDR3 length: 15 amino acids. V shed 1 base and J shed 0 bases, with 7 bases lying between them. The germline gives CDR1 LNHNV, CDR2 YYDKDF (reference sequence). CDR3: CATSRVGQAKNIQYF. The CDR3 DNA follows: TGTGCCACCAGCAGAGTCGGACAAGCCAAAAACATTCAGTACTTC.

The chain uses TRBV7-9 and TRBJ2-7, with a possible D match to TRBD1 (5 bases). The CDR3 length is 13 residues. V lost 6 bases, J lost 2 bases, and 11 bases lay in between. CDR1 and CDR2 (germline): SEHNR, FQNEAQ (reference sequence). The chain's CDR3 is CASRPSGTYEQYF. The CDR3 DNA reads TGTGCCAGCAGACCCTCAGGGACCTACGAGCAGTACTTC.

The V and J genes are TRBV5-1 and TRBJ2-1; 7 bases are a match to TRBD2. CDR3 length equals 15 residues. V dropped 4 bases and J dropped 3; count of bases not matched to a gene: 7. Per germline, CDR1 SGHRS and CDR2 YFSETQ. Written as DNA, the CDR3 is TGCGCCAGCAGCCTCCTAGCGGAGTTCTACAATGAGCAGTTCTTC. This gives the protein CASSLLAEFYNEQFF.

V usage is TRBV7-6 and J usage is TRBJ2-1; TRBD2 matches 14 bases. Trimming cost V 5 bases and J 7 bases; bases outside gene matches: 19. This CDR3 contains 20 residues. In germline, CDR1 is SGHVS, CDR2 FNYEAQ. The CDR3: CASSTPPGLAGVVRVNEQFF. The CDR3 region has the DNA TGTGCCAGCAGCACTCCCCCGGGACTAGCGGGAGTTGTGCGAGTTAATGAGCAGTTCTTC.

The genes are TRBV30 and TRBJ1-2; no firm D call. The V end lost 2 bases, the J end lost 5 bases, and 15 bases lay between the germline ends. This CDR3 contains 14 residues. Looked up from germline, CDR1 is GTSNPN and CDR2 is SVGIG (reference sequence). The CDR3 is CAWSPHSSGYGYTF. In nucleotides, the CDR3 is TGTGCCTGGAGTCCGCATTCCTCCGGGTATGGCTACACCTTC. The whole variable domain, remainder taken from reference TRBV30 and TRBJ1-2, is SQTIHQWPATLVQPVGSPLSLECTVEGTSNPNLYWYRQAAGRGLQLLFYSVGIGQISSEVPQNLSASRPQDRQFILSSKKLLLSDSGFYLCAWSPHSSGYGYTFGSGTRLTVV.

This chain connects TRBV5-6 to TRBJ2-3; D gene ambiguous. The CDR3 has 13 amino acids. Between the trimmed V and J ends, which lost 3 bases and 0 bases, there was a span of 5 bases. Germline CDR1 reads SGHDT; CDR2 reads YYEEEE. CDR3 bases: TGTGCCAGCAGCTCACAGAGCACAGATACGCAGTATTTT. It encodes CASSSQSTDTQYF.

CDR3 region: CASSNRDGRTEAFF. The CDR3, as DNA: TGCGCCAGCAGCAACAGGGACGGCCGCACTGAAGCTTTCTTT. The J gene is TRBJ1-1, the V gene TRBV5-1; possible D gene TRBD1, 6 bases. The CDR3 sequence is 14 residues long. CDR1 is SGHRS and CDR2 is YFSETQ in the germline V gene. Trimming left V 4 bases short and J 4 bases short, with 14 bases between.

This rearrangement joins TRBV5-4 to TRBJ2-2, with 9 bases identical to TRBD1. The V segment lost 4 bases and the J segment 6 bases; nucleotides outside the gene matches: 7. CDR1 and CDR2 (germline): SGHNT, YYREEE (reference sequence). The length of the CDR3 is 15 residues. Here the CDR3 DNA reads TGTGCCAGCAGCCGGGACAGGGAGGAGGCCGGGGAGCTGTTTTTT. Translated, it gives CASSRDREEAGELFF.

The chain recombines TRBV5-1 with TRBJ2-5, with 7 bases aligning to TRBD1. The CDR3 spans 14 residues. Unmatched junction bases numbered 8, after V lost 5 bases and J lost 4 bases. Germline V gives CDR1 SGHRS, CDR2 YFSETQ. This CDR3 reads CASRLGQVGETQYF. CDR3 nucleotides: TGCGCCAGCAGACTCGGACAGGTTGGAGAGACCCAGTACTTC.

This rearrangement joins TRBV27 to TRBJ1-6; TRBD1 is a possible D gene (6 bases). CDR1 and CDR2 (germline): MNHEY, SMNVEV (reference sequence). This CDR3 contains 14 residues. V was shortened by 6 bases and J by 11 bases, with 17 bases between the two germline ends. The CDR3 protein is CASRRGTSSTPLHF. The CDR3 DNA is TGTGCCAGCAGGCGGGGGACAAGCTCCACACCCCTCCACTTT.

The V call is TRBV20-1, the J call TRBJ2-1, with D tentatively TRBD2 (6 bases). Trimming took off 3 bases at V and 5 bases at J, with 11 bases between the two ends. CDR1 and CDR2 (germline): DFQATT, SNEGSKA (reference sequence). The CDR3 totals 13 residues. In DNA form, the CDR3 reads TGCAGTGCTAGTGGCCTAGCGAACAATGAGCAGTTCTTC. Its protein is CSASGLANNEQFF.

The chain combines TRBV5-4 with TRBJ1-1, with a tentative D call TRBD1 (5 bases). Germline assignment: CDR1 SGHNT and CDR2 YYREEE (reference sequence). The CDR3 has 13 residues. V was trimmed by 4 bases and J by 5 bases, leaving 12 bases between them. This chain's CDR3 is CASSRGAGTEAFF. CDR3 coding DNA: TGTGCCAGCAGCCGGGGCGCGGGAACTGAAGCTTTCTTT.

Of note for this clone: This sample includes further DNA sequences coding for the same CDR3. The V gene is TRBV5-1, the J gene TRBJ1-5, with D unresolved. V was shortened by 0 bases and J by 5 bases, with 6 bases between the two germline ends. This CDR3 is 13 amino acids long. Germline V gives CDR1 SGHRS, CDR2 YFSETQ. The CDR3 DNA reads TGCGCCAGCAGCTTGGATCGGGATCAGCCCCAGCATTTT. Protein sequence: CASSLDRDQPQHF.

This chain links TRBV11-2 with TRBJ2-2; 8 nucleotides match TRBD1. CDR1 and CDR2 from the germline V gene are SGHAT and FQNNGV. V lost 5 bases to trimming and J lost 7 bases; unmatched junction nucleotides: 6. CDR3 length equals 14 residues. The CDR3 spells CASSLGQGIGELFF. CDR3 coding DNA: TGTGCCAGCAGCCTAGGACAGGGAATCGGGGAGCTGTTTTTT.

This chain links TRBV3-1 (or the pseudogene TRBV3-2) with TRBJ1-3, with D uncertain. The germline V gene encodes CDR1 LGHDT and CDR2 YNNKEL (reference sequence). The CDR3 loop spans 18 amino acids. The V and J ends lost 0 bases and 0 bases respectively, with 15 bases between them. The CDR3 sequence: CASSQDLPILYSGNTIYF. In DNA, the CDR3 is TGTGCCAGCAGCCAAGATCTCCCGATACTTTACTCTGGAAACACCATATATTTT.

This chain joins TRBV6-5 and TRBJ1-3, with D tentatively TRBD1 (6 bases). Germline values: CDR1 MNHEY, CDR2 SVGAGI. Trimming took off 6 bases at V and 0 bases at J, with 9 bases between the two ends. The CDR3 is 14 amino acids. The DNA for the CDR3 is TGTGCCAGCAGAACAGGGATCTCTGGAAACACCATATATTTT. Translated, it gives CASRTGISGNTIYF.

The CDR3 is CASRLLAGGEDTQYF. The CDR3 DNA follows: TGTGCCAGCAGGTTACTAGCGGGAGGCGAAGATACGCAGTATTTT. The rearrangement joins TRBV2 to TRBJ2-3; TRBD2 agrees at 12 bases. The CDR3 spans 15 residues. Germline lookup yields CDR1 SNHLY and CDR2 FYNNEI. The trim removed 6 bases at V and 5 bases at J, leaving 6 bases unmatched.

The CDR3 region has the DNA TGTGCCAGTAGCGACCGACAGGGGAATGGCTACACCTTC. This gives the protein CASSDRQGNGYTF. This chain connects TRBV19 to TRBJ1-2; 8 bases align to TRBD1. The length of the CDR3 is 13 residues. Germline V CDR1 and CDR2: LNHDA, SQIVND (reference sequence). J was trimmed by 6 bases and V by 6 bases; bases with no gene match: 6. The full variable domain, with the rest looked up from reference TRBV19 and TRBJ1-2, is DGGITQSPKYLFRKEGQNVTLSCEQNLNHDAMYWYRQDPGQGLRLIYYSQIVNDFQKGDIAEGYSVSREKKESFPLTVTSAQKNPTAFYLCASSDRQGNGYTFGSGTRLTVV.

CDR3 in DNA: TGTGCCAGCAGTGAAGTCGGCAGGATTAACACTGAAGCTTTCTTT. Translated: CASSEVGRINTEAFF. The genes are TRBV6-1 and TRBJ1-1; no reliable D call. Per the germline V gene, CDR1 is MNHNS and CDR2 is SASEGT. Deletions cut 1 base from V and 2 bases from J, with 11 bases between. The CDR3 is made up of 15 amino acids.

The J gene is TRBJ1-3, the V gene TRBV6-5; D uncertain. Trimming took 8 bases from V and 0 from J, leaving 8 bases between them. Germline lookup yields CDR1 MNHEY and CDR2 SVGAGI. The CDR3 has 13 amino acids. The CDR3 sequence is CASRLTSGNTIYF. As DNA, the CDR3 is TGTGCCAGCCGACTTACCTCTGGAAACACCATATATTTT.

The rearrangement links TRBV11-3 to TRBJ2-3; no firm D call. V lost 2 bases to trimming and J lost 2 bases, with 11 bases between them. Per the germline V gene, CDR1 is SGHNT and CDR2 is YENEEA. The CDR3 has 15 residues. CDR3 in DNA: TGTGCCAGCAGCTTACATTCGGGTATCACAGATACGCAGTATTTT. Translation gives CASSLHSGITDTQYF.

The chain couples TRBV5-1 to TRBJ2-6; 12 bases are a match to TRBD1. The CDR3 consists of 17 residues. CDR1 is SGHRS, CDR2 YFSETQ, per germline. V lost 4 bases, J lost 4 bases, and 6 bases stayed unmatched. Here the CDR3 reads CASSMGQGAAGANVLTF. As DNA, the CDR3 is TGCGCCAGCAGCATGGGACAGGGGGCAGCAGGGGCCAACGTCCTGACTTTC.

The chain uses TRBV19 and TRBJ1-5; 9 positions agree with TRBD1. The CDR3 covers 14 residues. CDR1 and CDR2 (germline): LNHDA, SQIVND (reference sequence). V trimming: 7 bases; J trimming: 4 bases; junction bases outside the gene matches: 5. CDR3 region: CASTGQGGNQPQHF. CDR3 coding DNA: TGTGCCAGTACGGGACAGGGAGGTAATCAGCCCCAGCATTTT. The whole variable domain, filled in from reference TRBV19 and TRBJ1-5, reads DGGITQSPKYLFRKEGQNVTLSCEQNLNHDAMYWYRQDPGQGLRLIYYSQIVNDFQKGDIAEGYSVSREKKESFPLTVTSAQKNPTAFYLCASTGQGGNQPQHFGDGTRLSIL.

V is TRBV5-1 and J is TRBJ1-2; D unresolved. The CDR3 extends over 14 amino acids. Germline V gene lookup returns CDR1 SGHRS and CDR2 YFSETQ. V dropped 5 bases and J dropped 7 bases, with 18 bases sitting between them. For the CDR3, the DNA is TGCGCCAGCAGTAATTCTACAGAGGGTTTTGGCTACACCTTC. It encodes CASSNSTEGFGYTF.

The chain has TRBV12-3 or TRBV12-4 and TRBJ2-7; 8 bases are shared with TRBD1. V lost 5 bases, J lost 10 bases, and 4 bases stayed unmatched. The CDR3 runs to 11 residues. The CDR3 region is CASSHGQGQYF. CDR3 coding DNA: TGTGCCAGCAGTCACGGACAGGGACAGTACTTC.